A selection of T cell receptor beta chains follows, all from one sample in a study of PD-L1 blockade in urothelial cancer. This table comes from immunoSEQ multiplex PCR, and its TCRdb copy is limited to in-frame clones, with some not included. The data hold approximately 100,000 clones, with roughly nine tenths observed a single time. This material consisted of PBMCs, taken around atezolizumab (anti-PD-L1) treatment. All receptors come from a woman older than 75 with urothelial cancer. Both conserved end residues are part of each CDR3. Fields, in order: clone size, D gene, V gene, J gene, CDR3 protein, CDR3 DNA. D genes are given only for firm matches. Clone sizes are given selectively: once, few, many, or a class where the clone is expanded.

>NA|NA|TRBV7-2|TRBJ1-5
CASSLDPQGNQPQHF
TGTGCCAGCAGCTTAGATCCCCAGGGGAATCAGCCCCAGCATTTT
>once|NA|TRBV25-1|TRBJ1-2
CASSEGTGVNGYTF
TGTGCCAGCAGTGAAGGAACAGGCGTAAACGGCTACACCTTC
>NA|NA|TRBV27|TRBJ1-5
CASSLSGAQPQHF
TGTGCCAGCAGTTTATCGGGGGCTCAGCCCCAGCATTTT
>once|TRBD2|TRBV11-2|TRBJ2-7
CASSQGLAREQYF
TGTGCCAGCAGCCAGGGACTAGCGAGAGAGCAGTACTTC
>NA|NA|TRBV6-1|TRBJ1-3
CASSEVSGNTIYF
TGTGCCAGCAGTGAAGTATCGGGAAACACCATATATTTT
>NA|TRBD1|TRBV7-3|TRBJ1-1
CASSLGTGKAFF
TGTGCCAGCAGCCTTGGGACAGGGAAAGCTTTCTTT
>NA|TRBD1|TRBV28|TRBJ2-4
CASSRRTGGLIQYF
TGTGCCAGCAGCCGCAGGACAGGGGGACTCATTCAGTACTTC
>NA|NA|TRBV28|TRBJ2-2
CASSFAEGGELFF
TGTGCCAGCAGTTTCGCGGAAGGCGGGGAGCTGTTTTTT
>NA|TRBD1|TRBV9|TRBJ1-2
CASSTTGVRGYTF
TGTGCCAGCAGCACTACAGGGGTTCGTGGCTACACCTTC
>NA|TRBD1|TRBV19|TRBJ1-4
CASSTGQGTTNEKLFF
TGTGCCAGTAGTACCGGACAGGGAACAACTAATGAAAAACTGTTTTTT
>NA|TRBD1|TRBV2|TRBJ1-1
CASKEWDRYAFF
TGTGCCAGCAAAGAATGGGACAGGTATGCTTTCTTT
>few|TRBD1|TRBV7-2|TRBJ2-7
CASSQGQGLYEQYF
TGTGCCAGCAGCCAGGGACAGGGCCTCTACGAGCAGTACTTC
>NA|NA|TRBV6-5|TRBJ2-2
CASNPTRNTGELFF
TGTGCCAGCAACCCGACAAGAAACACCGGGGAGCTGTTTTTT
>once|TRBD1|TRBV5-1|TRBJ2-5
CASSLGAGQGFETQYF
TGCGCCAGCAGCTTGGGGGCTGGACAGGGATTCGAGACCCAGTACTTC
>NA|NA|TRBV6-6|TRBJ1-4
CASSYRGNEKLFF
TGTGCCAGCAGTTACAGAGGCAATGAAAAACTGTTTTTT
>NA|TRBD2|TRBV7-9|TRBJ2-1
CASSYSLLAGESGEQFF
TGTGCCAGCAGCTATAGCCTTCTAGCGGGAGAATCCGGTGAGCAGTTCTTC
>NA|NA|TRBV12-5|TRBJ1-2
CASGAGGGYGYTF
TGTGCTAGTGGGGCCGGGGGAGGCTATGGCTACACCTTC
>NA|NA|TRBV15|TRBJ2-7
CATSRDPGAYEQYF
TGTGCCACCAGCAGAGATCCCGGGGCCTACGAGCAGTACTTC
>NA|TRBD2|TRBV2|TRBJ2-3
CASSRGGRSSVDTQYF
TGTGCCAGCAGTCGGGGGGGGAGGAGCTCGGTAGATACGCAGTATTTT
>NA|TRBD2|TRBV5-3|TRBJ2-5
CAPGSGRAQETQYF
TGTGCCCCTGGAAGCGGGAGGGCCCAAGAGACCCAGTACTTC
>NA|NA|TRBV6-1|TRBJ2-7
CASIGSTLYEQYF
TGTGCCAGCATCGGGAGCACCCTCTACGAGCAGTACTTC
>NA|TRBD1|TRBV28|TRBJ1-2
CASSSPGQGGLGYGYTF
TGTGCCAGCAGTTCTCCGGGACAGGGAGGATTGGGCTATGGCTACACCTTC
>NA|TRBD1|TRBV28|TRBJ1-1
CASITGGQNTEAFF
TGTGCCAGCATCACAGGGGGCCAGAACACTGAAGCTTTCTTT
>NA|NA|TRBV5-4|TRBJ1-1
CASSLVQSNTEAFF
TGTGCCAGCAGCTTGGTCCAGTCGAACACTGAAGCTTTCTTT
>NA|TRBD1|TRBV19|TRBJ2-7
CASSGTAGDYEQYF
TGTGCCAGTAGTGGGACAGCTGGTGACTACGAGCAGTACTTC
>NA|NA|TRBV28|TRBJ1-1
CASSLGAPGISEAFF
TGTGCCAGCAGTTTGGGGGCCCCAGGGATTTCAGAGGCTTTCTTT
>NA|TRBD1|TRBV10-3|TRBJ1-2
CAIRLDRGDGYTF
TGTGCCATCAGGCTGGACAGGGGAGATGGCTACACCTTC
>NA|NA|TRBV7-3|TRBJ2-3
CASSLNSDTQYF
TGTGCCAGCAGCTTAAACTCAGATACGCAGTATTTT
>once|TRBD2|TRBV6-1|TRBJ2-5
CASTQRGGATQYF
TGTGCCAGCACCCAACGGGGGGGAGCGACCCAGTACTTC
>NA|NA|TRBV18|TRBJ1-4
CASSPPLPGNEKLFF
TGTGCCAGCTCACCACCGCTGCCGGGTAATGAAAAACTGTTTTTT
>NA|NA|TRBV5-4|TRBJ2-7
CASSLGGLNSYEQYF
TGTGCCAGCAGCTTGGGGGGCCTTAATTCCTACGAGCAGTACTTC
>once|TRBD2|TRBV30|TRBJ2-1
CASNSVAGVNDNEQFF
TGTGCCTCCAATAGCGTAGCGGGAGTAAATGATAATGAGCAGTTCTTC
>NA|NA|TRBV5-1|TRBJ2-3
CASSLDGISTDTQYF
TGCGCCAGCAGCTTGGACGGGATTTCCACAGATACGCAGTATTTT
>NA|NA|TRBV7-2|TRBJ2-2
CASSPGTSSTGELFF
TGTGCCAGCAGCCCTGGTACTTCGTCGACCGGGGAGCTGTTTTTT
>NA|TRBD1|TRBV2|TRBJ1-1
CATSSIRTGGTGSEAFF
TGTGCCACCAGCTCAATAAGGACAGGCGGAACGGGGTCTGAAGCTTTCTTT
>NA|TRBD2|TRBV28|TRBJ2-7
CASWGGRGEQYF
TGTGCCAGCTGGGGGGGGAGAGGCGAGCAGTACTTC
>NA|TRBD1|TRBV28|TRBJ1-2
CASSSYRGEGYGYTF
TGTGCCAGCAGTTCCTACAGGGGGGAGGGCTATGGCTACACCTTC
>once|TRBD2|TRBV27|TRBJ2-2
CASSSGLAVTGELFF
TGTGCCAGCAGTTCGGGACTAGCGGTGACCGGGGAGCTGTTTTTT
>NA|TRBD1|TRBV7-9|TRBJ1-2
CASSPGTGVYGYTF
TGTGCCAGCAGCCCCGGGACAGGGGTCTATGGCTACACCTTC
>NA|NA|TRBV5-1|TRBJ1-2
CASSLAAGAGYGYTF
TGCGCCAGCAGCTTGGCTGCTGGGGCAGGCTATGGCTACACCTTC
>NA|TRBD2|TRBV5-1|TRBJ2-1
CASSWPLLAGGYNEQFF
TGCGCCAGCAGCTGGCCCCTCCTAGCGGGAGGGTACAATGAGCAGTTCTTC
>NA|NA|TRBV6-1|TRBJ1-5
CASTEGGGRNQPQHF
TGTGCCAGCACAGAGGGAGGGGGAAGGAATCAGCCCCAGCATTTT
>NA|NA|TRBV23-1|TRBJ2-7
CASSQSGPARRSYEQYF
TGCGCCAGCAGTCAATCGGGGCCAGCCCGCAGATCTTACGAGCAGTACTTC
>NA|TRBD2|TRBV9|TRBJ2-7
CASSAGGGSHDEQYF
TGTGCCAGCAGCGCCGGGGGGGGGAGTCACGACGAGCAGTACTTC
>NA|NA|TRBV30|TRBJ2-1
CAWSRGGGYNEQFF
TGTGCCTGGAGTCGGGGAGGCGGGTACAATGAGCAGTTCTTC
>NA|NA|TRBV28|TRBJ1-5
CASSPRGQATSQPQHF
TGTGCCAGCAGCCCTCGTGGCCAGGCGACGAGTCAGCCCCAGCATTTT
>NA|NA|TRBV28|TRBJ2-7
CASRVDSEQYF
TGTGCCAGCAGGGTGGACAGCGAGCAGTACTTC
>few|TRBD1|TRBV7-2|TRBJ1-5
CASSSDREFCFRSNQPQHF
TGTGCCAGCAGCTCAGACAGGGAATTCTGCTTTCGTAGCAATCAGCCCCAGCATTTT
>NA|NA|TRBV6-1|TRBJ2-7
CATFSETGYEQYF
TGTGCCACCTTCTCCGAAACGGGCTACGAGCAGTACTTC
>once|TRBD2|TRBV5-1|TRBJ2-1
CASSLGPSGNNEQFF
TGCGCCAGCAGCTTGGGGCCTAGCGGGAACAATGAGCAGTTCTTC
>few|TRBD1|TRBV7-9|TRBJ2-2
CASSLGTGGESSTGELFF
TGTGCCAGCAGCTTAGGGACAGGGGGCGAGTCGAGCACCGGGGAGCTGTTTTTT
>NA|TRBD2|TRBV6-5|TRBJ2-3
CASSYVPSGPTDTQYF
TGTGCCAGCAGTTACGTCCCTAGCGGGCCCACAGATACGCAGTATTTT
>few|TRBD2|TRBV7-3|TRBJ2-3
CASSLQGLAGEDTQYF
TGTGCCAGCAGCTTACAAGGGCTAGCGGGAGAAGATACGCAGTATTTT
>NA|TRBD1|TRBV11-2|TRBJ1-3
CASSRRTGGNGNTIYF
TGTGCCAGCAGCCGTCGGACAGGGGGAAATGGAAACACCATATATTTT
>NA|TRBD1|TRBV19|TRBJ1-2
CASSRQGPVYGYTF
TGTGCCAGTAGTAGACAGGGGCCGGTCTATGGCTACACCTTC
>NA|TRBD2|TRBV11-1|TRBJ2-1
CASSLGLAGNNEQFF
TGTGCCAGCAGTCTGGGACTAGCGGGAAATAATGAGCAGTTCTTC
>NA|NA|TRBV10-3|TRBJ2-3
CAISESRGGAGTQYF
TGTGCCATCAGTGAGTCTCGTGGAGGGGCTGGTACGCAGTATTTT